This TCR beta chain stems from a study of cytomegalovirus exposure and HLA in healthy donors. Findings and limits, study-wide: DRB1 showed the most TCR associations and HLA-C the fewest in a later analysis, as rates varied by HLA locus.

This clone was seen more than once but under ten times. Antigen unknown. The PCR used 60 Vbeta and 13 Jbeta primers. The repertoire was sequenced with immunoSEQ multiplex PCR; TCRdb's copy has only in-frame clones and lacks some. The sample has 99,000 or so clones, roughly a tenth seen once. The CDR3 has 12 residues. V dropped 3 bases and J dropped 3 bases, with 4 bases sitting between them. Germline V gene sequence: CDR1 SGHDT, CDR2 YYEEEE. The chain employs TRBV5-6 and TRBJ1-5; D remains ambiguous. The source is a middle-aged man in good health and CMV-seropositive. The sample comprised PBMCs. CDR3 DNA: TGTGCCAGCAGCTACTACAATCAGCCCCAGCATTTT. It codes for CASSYYNQPQHF.